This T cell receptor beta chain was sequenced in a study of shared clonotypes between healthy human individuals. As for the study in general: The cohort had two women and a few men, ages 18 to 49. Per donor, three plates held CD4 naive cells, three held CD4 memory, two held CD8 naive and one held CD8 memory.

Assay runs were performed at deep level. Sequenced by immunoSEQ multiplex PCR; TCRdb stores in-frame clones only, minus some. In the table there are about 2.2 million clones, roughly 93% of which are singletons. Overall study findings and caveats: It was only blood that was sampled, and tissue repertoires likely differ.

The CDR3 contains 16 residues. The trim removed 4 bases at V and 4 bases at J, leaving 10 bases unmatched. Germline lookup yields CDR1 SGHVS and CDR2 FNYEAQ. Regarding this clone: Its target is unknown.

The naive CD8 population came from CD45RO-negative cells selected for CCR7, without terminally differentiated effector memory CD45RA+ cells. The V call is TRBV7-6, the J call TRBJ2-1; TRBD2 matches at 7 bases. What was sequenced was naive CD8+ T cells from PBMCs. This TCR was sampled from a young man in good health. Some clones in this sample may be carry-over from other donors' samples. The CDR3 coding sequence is TGTGCCAGCAGCTCCTTGGGGCTAGCGGATTACAATGAGCAGTTCTTC. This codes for CASSSLGLADYNEQFF.